This T cell receptor beta chain originates from a study of cytomegalovirus exposure and HLA in healthy donors. For the study at large: In a later analysis, it was reported that the 120 validation repertoires had been produced on the same platform as the 600 to 850 repertoires belonging to the first cohort.

These donors were members of the approximately 110-subject validation cohort, a group separate from the roughly 670-subject first cohort. The protocol was immunoSEQ multiplex PCR, while the TCRdb copy is restricted to in-frame clones and leaves out a portion. The profile shows 200,000 or so clones, roughly 80% of them singletons. The CDR3 is made up of 15 amino acids. V shed 0 bases and J shed 1 base, with 10 bases lying between them. Germline values: CDR1 SGDLS, CDR2 YYNGEE. Sequences were obtained from PBMCs. The receptor was isolated from a man aged 18 to 35 in good health and CMV-seropositive. The chain uses TRBV9 and TRBJ2-5; a possible D gene is TRBD1 (5 bases). DNA of the CDR3: TGTGCCAGCAGCGTAGTCCCTGACAGCCAAGAGACCCAGTACTTC. It is translated as CASSVVPDSQETQYF.